A single TCR beta chain is shown here with its context. Its antigen is as yet unknown. The germline CDR1 and CDR2 sequences are SGHTA and FQGNSA. The CDR3 has 16 residues. V was clipped by 3 bases and J by 7 bases; unmatched bases: 11. This specimen comes from a study of T-cell memory formation after mild COVID-19. Overall study: For the most part, TCR clusters were specific to one donor.

Constant-segment primers and 5'RACE yielded cDNA libraries for TCR alpha and TCR beta, each carrying sample barcodes and UMIs. TCRdb re-analysed the 5' RACE reads in MiXCR, keeping a single row per CDR3 protein. The sample lists around 180,000 distinct CDR3 sequences, approximately 18% occurring once. Overall study results and limits: Clones that contracted from day 15 to 85 had balanced CD4/CD8; later expanders were CD4+ biased. Researchers found some responding clones in pre-infection memory, a sign that cross-reactive memory joined.

The TCR sequence derives from a man between 18 and 29 years old who had mild COVID-19 (a few samples of this study predate the infection). Cell type and time point are not known. The sample consisted of PBMCs or a T cell subset sorted from them (not recorded which). The rearrangement uses TRBV7-2 and TRBJ1-1, with TRBD1 matching 10 bases. As DNA, the CDR3 is TGTGCCAGCAGCTTTTTTAAGCCGACAGGGGGCGGTGAAGCTTTCTTT. It translates to CASSFFKPTGGGEAFF.